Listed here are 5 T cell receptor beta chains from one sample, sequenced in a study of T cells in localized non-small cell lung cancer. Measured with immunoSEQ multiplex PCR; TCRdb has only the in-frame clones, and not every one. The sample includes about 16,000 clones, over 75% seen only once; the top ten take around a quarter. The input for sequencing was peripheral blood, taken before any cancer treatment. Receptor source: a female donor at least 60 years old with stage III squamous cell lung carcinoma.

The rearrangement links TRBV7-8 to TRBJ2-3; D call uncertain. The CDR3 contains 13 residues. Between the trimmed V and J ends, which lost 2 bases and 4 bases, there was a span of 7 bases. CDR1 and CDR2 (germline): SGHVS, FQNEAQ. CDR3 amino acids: CASSLQFSDTQYF. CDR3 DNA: TGTGCCAGCAGCTTACAGTTCTCAGATACGCAGTATTTT.

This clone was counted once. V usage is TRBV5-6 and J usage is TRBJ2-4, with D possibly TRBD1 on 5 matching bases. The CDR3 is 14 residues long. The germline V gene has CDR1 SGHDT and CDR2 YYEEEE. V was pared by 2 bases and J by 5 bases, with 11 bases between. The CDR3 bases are TGTGCCAGCAGCTTTCAGGGTTATCAAAACATTCAGTACTTC. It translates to CASSFQGYQNIQYF.

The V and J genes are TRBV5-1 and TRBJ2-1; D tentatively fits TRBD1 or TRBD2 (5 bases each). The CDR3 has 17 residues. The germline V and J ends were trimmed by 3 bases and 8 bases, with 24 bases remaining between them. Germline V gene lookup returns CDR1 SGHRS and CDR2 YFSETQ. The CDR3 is CASSYRGPGGLRDEQFF. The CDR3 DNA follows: TGCGCCAGCAGCTACCGGGGCCCCGGAGGCCTACGAGATGAGCAGTTCTTC. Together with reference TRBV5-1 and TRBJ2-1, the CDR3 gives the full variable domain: KAGVTQTPRYLIKTRGQQVTLSCSPISGHRSVSWYQQTPGQGLQFLFEYFSETQRNKGNFPGRFSGRQFSNSRSEMNVSTLELGDSALYLCASSYRGPGGLRDEQFFGPGTRLTVL.

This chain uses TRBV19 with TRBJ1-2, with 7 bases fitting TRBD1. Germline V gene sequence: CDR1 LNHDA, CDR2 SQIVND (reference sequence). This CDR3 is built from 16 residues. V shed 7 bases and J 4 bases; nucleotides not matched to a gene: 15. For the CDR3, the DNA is TGTGCCAGTACCACAATACCGACAGGGTCGGGCTATGGCTACACCTTC. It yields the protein CASTTIPTGSGYGYTF.

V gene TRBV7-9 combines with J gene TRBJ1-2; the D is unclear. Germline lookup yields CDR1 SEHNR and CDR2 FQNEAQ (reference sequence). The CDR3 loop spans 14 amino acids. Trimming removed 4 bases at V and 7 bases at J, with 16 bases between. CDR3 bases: TGTGCCAGCAGCTCAACGGGTGGGGTTGCTGGCTACACCTTC. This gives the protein CASSSTGGVAGYTF. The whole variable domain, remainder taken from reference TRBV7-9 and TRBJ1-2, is DTGVSQNPRHKITKRGQNVTFRCDPISEHNRLYWYRQTLGQGPEFLTYFQNEAQLEKSRLLSDRFSAERPKGSFSTLEIQRTEQGDSAMYLCASSSTGGVAGYTFGSGTRLTVV.